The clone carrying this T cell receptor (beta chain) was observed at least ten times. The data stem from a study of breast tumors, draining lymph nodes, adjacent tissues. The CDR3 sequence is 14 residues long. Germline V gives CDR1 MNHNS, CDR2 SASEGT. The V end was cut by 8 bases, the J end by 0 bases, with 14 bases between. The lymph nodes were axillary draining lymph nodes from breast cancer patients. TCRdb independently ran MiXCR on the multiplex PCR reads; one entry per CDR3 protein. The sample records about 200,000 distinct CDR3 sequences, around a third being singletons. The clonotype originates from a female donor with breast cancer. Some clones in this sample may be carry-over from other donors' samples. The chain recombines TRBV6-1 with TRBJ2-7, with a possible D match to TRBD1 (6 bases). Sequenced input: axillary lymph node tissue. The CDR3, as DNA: TGTGCCAGCGGGGACATCAGGAGCTCCTACGAGCAGTACTTC. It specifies CASGDIRSSYEQYF.